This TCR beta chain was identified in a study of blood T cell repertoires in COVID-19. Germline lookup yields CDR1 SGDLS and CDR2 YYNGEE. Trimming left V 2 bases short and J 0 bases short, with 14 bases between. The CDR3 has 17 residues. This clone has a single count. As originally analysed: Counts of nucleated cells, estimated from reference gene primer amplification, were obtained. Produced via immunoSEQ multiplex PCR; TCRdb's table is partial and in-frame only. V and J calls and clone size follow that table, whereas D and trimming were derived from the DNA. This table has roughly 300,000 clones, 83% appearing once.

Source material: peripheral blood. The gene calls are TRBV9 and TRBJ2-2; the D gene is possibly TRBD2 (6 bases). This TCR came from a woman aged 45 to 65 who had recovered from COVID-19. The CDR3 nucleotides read TGTGCCAGCAGCGTGCTAGCGCCTGCCTCGAACACCGGGGAGCTGTTTTTT. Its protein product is CASSVLAPASNTGELFF.